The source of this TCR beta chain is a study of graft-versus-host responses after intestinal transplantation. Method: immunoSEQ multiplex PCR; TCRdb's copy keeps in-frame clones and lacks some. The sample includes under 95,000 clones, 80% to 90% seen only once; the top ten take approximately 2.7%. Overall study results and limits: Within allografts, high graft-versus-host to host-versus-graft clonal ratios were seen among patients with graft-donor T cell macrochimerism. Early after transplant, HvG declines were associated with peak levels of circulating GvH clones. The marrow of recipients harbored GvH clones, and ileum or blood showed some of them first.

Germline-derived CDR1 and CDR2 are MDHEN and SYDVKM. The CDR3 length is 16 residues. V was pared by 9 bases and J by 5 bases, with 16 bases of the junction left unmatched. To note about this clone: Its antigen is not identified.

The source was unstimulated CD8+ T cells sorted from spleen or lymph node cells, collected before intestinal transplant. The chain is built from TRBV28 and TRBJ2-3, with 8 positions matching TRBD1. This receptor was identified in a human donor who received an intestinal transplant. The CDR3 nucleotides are TGTGCCAGTACAATGGGACAGGCCTCTAGACGAGATACGCAGTATTTT. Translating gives CASTMGQASRRDTQYF.